The TCR beta chain under discussion was sequenced for a study of blood T cell repertoires in COVID-19 (dated by TCRdb to the early 2020s). Some background on the complete study: The collaborator samples originated in the United States, Italy and Spain and spanned the acute and convalescent phases of COVID-19. The material from the prospective study consisted of cDNA or gDNA derived from T cells, B-cell-depleted T cells, or PBMCs. The dataset comprised deeply sampled blood TCRbeta repertoires from subjects exposed to, actively infected with, or recovered from COVID-19. The repertoires were released in a freely available public database meant as a resource for research on the immune response to SARS-CoV-2. Samples came from the ongoing ImmuneRACE study (first 160 participants) plus 1,254 subjects from 6 global collaborators. Sample metadata almost always included a de-identified subject ID, COVID-19 status, age in years and sex. Where available, HLA class I and class II types were taken from metadata supplied by the sample provider and were not determined by assay-based typing.

Summary of the overall study and its limitations: Clinical and demographic metadata were provided uncurated, with the amount varying by source and participant.

Whole blood was collected in K2EDTA tubes by collaborating institutions according to the institutions' own protocols. For TCRbeta analysis, collaborator samples were shipped as frozen whole blood, as isolated PBMCs, or as DNA extracted from either sample type. Trimmed from V: 4 bases; trimmed from J: 5 bases; junction bases lacking a gene match: 1. The CDR3 starts with the cysteine, ends with the phenylalanine, and has 13 residues. The read is trimmed to its CDR3 DNA, 39 bases read in frame from base 1. Turning to this clone: Its antigen target is currently unknown. No much larger clonotype is one base removed from it; base qualities were not supplied.

TCRbeta CDR3 regions were amplified from genomic DNA using the immunoSEQ Assay, a bias-controlled multiplex PCR. As for the original processing: Nucleated cell counts per sample were estimated from amplification of reference gene primers within the assay. To quantify the absolute abundance of each unique TCRbeta CDR3 rearrangement, sequence reads were collapsed and filtered. For each sample, productive Simpson clonality was calculated as the square root of Simpson's diversity index over productive rearrangements. TCRdb obtained this table from immuneACCESS and retained in-frame rearrangements with V and J assigned. These tables miss some clones; where compared with another copy, unresolved V genes account for less than half of the shortfall, and the remainder is unexplained. V and J calls plus clone size are reproduced from that table; the DNA served to infer D and trimming. This sample comprises roughly 700,000 clones, 70% to 90% of them detected only once. The top ten clonotypes cover around 0.3% of the sample.

The TCR sequence derives from a woman younger than 30 with acute or convalescent COVID-19. The sequenced sample was peripheral blood. The rearranged chain carries TRBV12-3 or TRBV12-4 and TRBJ2-5, with TRBD1 matching 10 junction bases. The sequenced DNA is TGTGCCAGCAGTTGGGGACAGGGGGAGACCCAGTACTTC. This is translated as CASSWGQGETQYF.